The T cell receptor (beta chain) under discussion was sequenced for a study of T cell repertoires in cytomegalovirus infection. Study background: Carrying CMV and the relevant HLA type showed in public TCR beta signatures.

Broader study findings: Summed frequency of public TCR beta families distinguished CMV carriers with the relevant HLA. CMV-specific TCR beta clonotypes restricted by HLA-C dominated the ex vivo response.

Details on this clonotype: What it binds is not known.

TCRdb used MiXCR to reprocess the reads, holding one entry per CDR3 protein. The table includes approximately 500,000 distinct CDR3 sequences, roughly a third detected once. Source: cultured PBMCs, taken from culture after CMV antigen stimulation. The receptor's source is a human donor in good health (CMV status not recorded). Some clones in this sample may be carry-over from other donors' samples.

The CDR3 region has the DNA TGTGCCAGCAGGCTTGAGACAGGGATGAACACTGAAGCTTTCTTT. Protein product: CASRLETGMNTEAFF. The V and J genes are TRBV2 and TRBJ1-1; TRBD1 agrees at 7 bases. The CDR3 totals 15 residues. CDR1 is SNHLY, CDR2 FYNNEI, per germline. Trimming removed 6 bases from V and 0 bases from J; junction bases left unmatched: 7.